The source of this T cell receptor (beta chain) is a study of OX40 agonist ivuxolimab in advanced cancers. The data were produced by immunoSEQ multiplex PCR, yet TCRdb's version contains in-frame clones alone and is incomplete. The sample holds 85,000 to 120,000 clones, about nine tenths seen once. This CDR3 region has 14 residues. Trimming took 6 bases from V and 5 from J; bases not matched to a gene: 8. CDR1 is MNHEY and CDR2 is SVGAGI in the germline V gene. The sequencing here drew on CD4+ or CD8+ T cells sorted from blood, taken in a trial of the OX40 agonist ivuxolimab. The receptor was derived from an adult with an advanced solid tumor such as melanoma, head and neck, liver or kidney cancer. The chain is built from TRBV6-5 and TRBJ2-7, with 9 nucleotides matching TRBD1. The DNA for the CDR3 is TGTGCCAGCAGGAGGGACAGGGATCGCGACGAGCAGTACTTC. Encoded protein: CASRRDRDRDEQYF.